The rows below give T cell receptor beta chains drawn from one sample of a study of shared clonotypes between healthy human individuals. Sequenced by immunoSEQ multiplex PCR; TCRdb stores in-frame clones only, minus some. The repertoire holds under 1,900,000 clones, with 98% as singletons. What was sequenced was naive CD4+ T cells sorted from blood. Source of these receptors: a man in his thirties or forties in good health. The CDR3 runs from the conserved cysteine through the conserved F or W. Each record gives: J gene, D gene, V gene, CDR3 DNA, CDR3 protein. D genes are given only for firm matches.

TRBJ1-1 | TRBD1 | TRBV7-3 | TGTGCCAGCAGCCAAGACAGGGCCTCTGAAGCTTTCTTT | CASSQDRASEAFF
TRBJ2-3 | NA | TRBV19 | TGTGCCAGTAGTACCGGCGCGGGGAGGCCCGCGACAGATACGCAGTATTTT | CASSTGAGRPATDTQYF
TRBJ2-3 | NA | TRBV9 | TGTGCCAGCAGCGTGTCCTTATCGGGAGCTAGCACAGATACGCAGTATTTT | CASSVSLSGASTDTQYF
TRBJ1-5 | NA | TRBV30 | TGTGCCTGGAGTGTTGGGACCGGGAATAGTAAGCCCCAGCATTTT | CAWSVGTGNSKPQHF
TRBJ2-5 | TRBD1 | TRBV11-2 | TGTGCCAGCAGCTACCGGGACAGGCAAGAGACCCAGTACTTC | CASSYRDRQETQYF
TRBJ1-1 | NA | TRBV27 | TGTGCCAGCAGAAAATACAGGGTCTCCCCTGAAGCTTTCTTT | CASRKYRVSPEAFF
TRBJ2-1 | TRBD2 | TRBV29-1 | TGCAGCGTTGATCGGCAAGGGGAGGGCTTGAATGAGCAGTTCTTC | CSVDRQGEGLNEQFF
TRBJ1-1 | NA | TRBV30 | TGTGCCCGGCGACAGGACCCGAACACTGAAGCTTTCTTT | CARRQDPNTEAFF
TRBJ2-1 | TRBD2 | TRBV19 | TGTGCCAGCCAGACTAGCGGGCCCTCCTTCTCCTACAATGAGCAGTTCTTC | CASQTSGPSFSYNEQFF
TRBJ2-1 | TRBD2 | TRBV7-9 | TGTGCCAGCAGTCGACTAGCGGGAGGCTATAGCTCCTACAATGAGCAGTTCTTC | CASSRLAGGYSSYNEQFF
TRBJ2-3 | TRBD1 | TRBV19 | TGTGCCAGTAGCCTGGGGTACCGGGACAGTCTCACAGATACGCAGTATTTT | CASSLGYRDSLTDTQYF
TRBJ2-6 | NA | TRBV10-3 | TGTGCCATCAGTGATCTGAGCTCTGGGGCCAACGTCCTGACTTTC | CAISDLSSGANVLTF
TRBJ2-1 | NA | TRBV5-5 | TGTGCCAGCAGCCAGATATTGGGTTCCTACAATGAGCAGTTCTTC | CASSQILGSYNEQFF
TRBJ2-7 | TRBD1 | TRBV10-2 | TGCGCCAGCAGCGACGGGACAGGGGGCCCGACAACCCAGTACTTC | CASSDGTGGPTTQYF
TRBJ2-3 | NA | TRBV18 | TGTGCCAGCTCACCGTTACAGGGAATTAGCACAGATACGCAGTATTTT | CASSPLQGISTDTQYF
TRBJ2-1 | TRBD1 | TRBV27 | TGTGCCAGCAGTAACCCGGGACAGGGAAGAACGTACAATGAGCAGTTCTTC | CASSNPGQGRTYNEQFF
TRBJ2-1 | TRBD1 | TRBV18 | TGTGCCAGCTCCCCCCTCCCCTCGCTTGGGACAGGGGGTACGGAGCAGTTCTTC | CASSPLPSLGTGGTEQFF
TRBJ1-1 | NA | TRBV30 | TGTGCCTGGAGTGTGCCCAGAAGAGTTGGGGCGAGGACTGAAGCTTTCTTT | CAWSVPRRVGARTEAFF
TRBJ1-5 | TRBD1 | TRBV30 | TGTGCCTGGAGTGCCCCCGACAGGGGGCCCGGGATTCCCAATCAGCCCCAGCATTTT | CAWSAPDRGPGIPNQPQHF
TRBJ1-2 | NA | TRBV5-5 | TGTGCCAGCAGCTTGGATGAGTTGTATGGCTACACCTTC | CASSLDELYGYTF
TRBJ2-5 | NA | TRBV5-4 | TGTGCCAGCAGCTTGGGATCAGGAACCCAAGAGACCCAGTACTTC | CASSLGSGTQETQYF
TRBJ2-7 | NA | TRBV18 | TGTGCCAGCTCACTTGGACACAAGAGCTCCTACGAGCAGTACTTC | CASSLGHKSSYEQYF
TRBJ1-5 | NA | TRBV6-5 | TGTGCCAGCAGTTACAGGGCAGGGGTTAATCAGCCCCAGCATTTT | CASSYRAGVNQPQHF